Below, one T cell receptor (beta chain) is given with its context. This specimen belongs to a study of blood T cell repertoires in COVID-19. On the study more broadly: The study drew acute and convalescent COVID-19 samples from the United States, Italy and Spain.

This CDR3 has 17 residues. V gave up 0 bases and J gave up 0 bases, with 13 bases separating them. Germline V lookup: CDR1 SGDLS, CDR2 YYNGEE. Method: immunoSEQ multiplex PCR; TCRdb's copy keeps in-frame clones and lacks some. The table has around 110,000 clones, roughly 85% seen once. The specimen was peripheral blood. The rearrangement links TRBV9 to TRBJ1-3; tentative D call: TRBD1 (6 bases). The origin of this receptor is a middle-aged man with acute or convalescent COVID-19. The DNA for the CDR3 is TGTGCCAGCAGCGTAGCTCCGACAGGTCTCTCTGGAAACACCATATATTTT. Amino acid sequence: CASSVAPTGLSGNTIYF. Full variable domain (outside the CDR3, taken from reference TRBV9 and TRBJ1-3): DSGVTQTPKHLITATGQRVTLRCSPRSGDLSVYWYQQSLDQGLQFLIQYYNGEERAKGNILERFSAQQFPDLHSELNLSSLELGDSALYFCASSVAPTGLSGNTIYFGEGSWLTVV.